This T cell receptor (beta chain) appears in the sequencing data of a study of T cell responses to AZD1222 COVID-19 vaccine. The protocol was immunoSEQ multiplex PCR, while the TCRdb copy is restricted to in-frame clones and leaves out a portion. Of about 110,000 clones in the sample, roughly 87% were seen once. CDR3 length: 16 amino acids. Germline loops: CDR1 MNHEY, CDR2 SMNVEV (reference sequence). V gave up 3 bases and J gave up 4 bases, with 13 bases separating them. Doses given second, at about 4 or about 12 weeks, were pooled. The chain combines TRBV27 with TRBJ2-6, with D possibly matching TRBD1 (5 bases). The clonotype comes from an adult who received the AZD1222 COVID-19 vaccine. The sequencing used peripheral blood, collected 28 days after the second AZD1222 dose. The CDR3 protein is CASSLYPGLGANVLTF. In DNA form, the CDR3 reads TGTGCCAGCAGTTTGTACCCAGGGCTGGGGGCCAACGTCCTGACTTTC.